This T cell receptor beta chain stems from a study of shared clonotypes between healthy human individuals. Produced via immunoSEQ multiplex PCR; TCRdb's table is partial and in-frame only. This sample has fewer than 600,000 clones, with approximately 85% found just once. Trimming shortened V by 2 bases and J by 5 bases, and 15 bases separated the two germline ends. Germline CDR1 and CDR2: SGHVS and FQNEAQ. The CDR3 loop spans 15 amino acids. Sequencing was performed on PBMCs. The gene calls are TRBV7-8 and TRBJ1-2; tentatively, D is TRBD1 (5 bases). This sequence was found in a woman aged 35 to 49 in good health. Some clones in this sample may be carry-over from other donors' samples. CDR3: CASSLTGQDRYGYTF. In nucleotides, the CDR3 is TGTGCCAGCAGCTTAACGGGGCAAGACAGATATGGCTACACCTTC.